Below are 11 T cell receptor beta chains sequenced from a single sample in a study of blood T cell repertoires in COVID-19. Data came from immunoSEQ multiplex PCR; TCRdb stores just in-frame clones and leaves some out. The sample holds roughly 300,000 clones, about nine tenths seen once. Sequencing was done on a sample of PBMCs or T cells enriched from blood (not recorded which). The receptors here all came from a man aged 25 to 40 who had recovered from COVID-19.

J is TRBJ1-6 and V is TRBV10-2, with D possibly TRBD1 on 5 matching bases. The CDR3 extends over 13 amino acids. Germline-derived CDR1 and CDR2 are WSHSY and SAAADI. V was shortened by 6 bases and J by 8 bases, with 11 bases between the two germline ends. The CDR3 region is CASRVPGYSPLHF. CDR3 nucleotide sequence: TGCGCCAGCAGAGTACCAGGGTATTCACCCCTCCACTTT.

The chain links TRBV9 to TRBJ1-6; no definite D call. Germline CDR1 SGDLS, CDR2 YYNGEE. The germline V and J ends were trimmed by 7 bases and 10 bases, with 12 bases remaining between them. This CDR3 spans 12 amino acids. Here the CDR3 reads CASSGLGSPLHF. The CDR3 DNA sequence: TGTGCCAGCTCCGGACTGGGGTCACCCCTCCACTTT. Using reference TRBV9 and TRBJ1-6 for the parts outside the CDR3, the full variable domain is DSGVTQTPKHLITATGQRVTLRCSPRSGDLSVYWYQQSLDQGLQFLIQYYNGEERAKGNILERFSAQQFPDLHSELNLSSLELGDSALYFCASSGLGSPLHFGNGTRLTVT.

The chain links TRBV19 to TRBJ2-3; D remains unclear. Germline V gives CDR1 LNHDA, CDR2 SQIVND (reference sequence). The CDR3 loop spans 14 amino acids. Trimming shortened V by 4 bases and J by 3 bases, and 11 bases separated the two germline ends. CDR3 residues: CASSTQFTTDTQYF. The DNA for the CDR3 is TGTGCCAGTAGTACGCAGTTTACAACAGATACGCAGTATTTT. Supplemented by reference TRBV19 and TRBJ2-3, the full variable domain reads DGGITQSPKYLFRKEGQNVTLSCEQNLNHDAMYWYRQDPGQGLRLIYYSQIVNDFQKGDIAEGYSVSREKKESFPLTVTSAQKNPTAFYLCASSTQFTTDTQYFGPGTRLTVL.

This clone was found a few times. The rearrangement links TRBV6-4 to TRBJ2-6; D possibly corresponds to TRBD2 (6 bases). This CDR3 has 15 amino acids. The V end lost 3 bases, the J end lost 0 bases, and 6 bases lay between the germline ends. CDR1 and CDR2 (germline): MRHNA, SNTAGT. This CDR3 reads CASSEDYSGANVLTF. In nucleotides, the CDR3 is TGTGCCAGCAGTGAGGACTACTCTGGGGCCAACGTCCTGACTTTC.

The chain couples TRBV28 to TRBJ2-7; D uncertain. Germline V gene data show CDR1 as MDHEN and CDR2 as SYDVKM. The V and J ends lost 3 bases and 6 bases respectively, with 6 bases between them. The CDR3 runs to 11 residues. The CDR3 region is CASSFTGEQYF. The CDR3 nucleotides read TGTGCCAGCAGTTTTACGGGCGAGCAGTACTTC.

The rearrangement uses TRBV5-6 and TRBJ1-2, with D perhaps TRBD1 (5 bases). This CDR3 is built from 12 residues. V dropped 4 bases and J dropped 6 bases, with 10 bases sitting between them. Germline V gives CDR1 SGHDT, CDR2 YYEEEE. The chain's CDR3 is CASSLGEDGYTF. In DNA, the CDR3 is TGTGCCAGCAGCCTGGGGGAGGATGGCTACACCTTC.

The rearrangement links TRBV5-5 to TRBJ1-5; the D gene is possibly TRBD1 (6 bases). The length of the CDR3 is 14 residues. Trimming cost V 3 bases and J 11 bases, with 18 bases left between them. Germline CDR1 reads SGHKS; CDR2 reads YYEKEE (reference sequence). For the CDR3, the DNA is TGTGCCAGCAGCTCCGGGAACGGGAGGGGGGCCCAGCATTTT. This encodes CASSSGNGRGAQHF. The full variable domain, completed using reference TRBV5-5 and TRBJ1-5, is DAGVTQSPTHLIKTRGQQVTLRCSPISGHKSVSWYQQVLGQGPQFIFQYYEKEERGRGNFPDRFSARQFPNYSSELNVNALLLGDSALYLCASSSGNGRGAQHFGDGTRLSIL.

The rearrangement joins TRBV24-1 to TRBJ1-5, with 8 bases fitting TRBD1. V lost 10 bases to trimming and J lost 1 base; unmatched junction nucleotides: 2. CDR1 is KGHDR and CDR2 is SFDVKD in the germline V gene. This CDR3 has 13 amino acids. CDR3 nucleotides: TGTGCCACGCAGGGGGCGAGCAATCAGCCCCAGCATTTT. Translation: CATQGASNQPQHF.

The V call is TRBV27, the J call TRBJ2-1; 8 nucleotides align to TRBD2. Germline V lookup: CDR1 MNHEY, CDR2 SMNVEV (reference sequence). V shed 5 bases, J shed 3 bases, and the junction held 6 bases outside the gene matches. The CDR3 has 15 amino acids. The CDR3 region is CASSPRTSLYNEQFF. CDR3 bases: TGTGCCAGCAGTCCGCGGACTAGCCTCTACAATGAGCAGTTCTTC.

The CDR3 here is CASSLSRGSNNEQFF. The CDR3 coding sequence is TGTGCCAGCAGCTTATCCCGCGGGAGCAACAATGAGCAGTTCTTC. The rearrangement links TRBV11-3 to TRBJ2-1; TRBD2 aligns across 7 bases. The germline V gene encodes CDR1 SGHNT and CDR2 YENEEA. The CDR3 has 15 residues. V shed 2 bases and J 5 bases; nucleotides not matched to a gene: 6.

This clone was recorded once. The rearrangement joins TRBV5-6 to TRBJ1-3, with TRBD1 identical over 7 bases. The germline CDR1 and CDR2 sequences are SGHDT and YYEEEE. Unmatched junction bases numbered 14, after V lost 7 bases and J lost 7 bases. The CDR3 loop spans 15 amino acids. CDR3 protein: CASQNSGTVRNTIYF. The DNA of the CDR3 is TGTGCCAGCCAAAACTCAGGGACAGTCCGGAACACCATATATTTT.